This T cell receptor (beta chain) was found in a study of cytomegalovirus exposure and HLA in healthy donors. The primer mix had 60 Vbeta and 13 Jbeta primers. The repertoire was sequenced with immunoSEQ multiplex PCR; TCRdb's copy has only in-frame clones and lacks some. The table lists around 140,000 clones, around 80% of them singletons. Study-wide findings and caveats: The productive fraction for most TCR beta V segments was about 87% or about 30% in an earlier analysis. Among the CMV-associated chains, a few were confirmed in vitro as specific for CMV antigens. TCR beta chain V- and J-gene trimming was linked, in a later analysis, to a missense variant in DCLRE1C.

This clone was observed a handful of times. What it binds is unknown. The germline gives CDR1 SNHLY, CDR2 FYNNEI. V was pared by 6 bases and J by 8 bases, with 17 bases between. CDR3 size: 14 residues. Each donor was healthy, and each was a bone marrow donor. The sequenced sample was PBMCs. The receptor was derived from a woman aged 18-29 years in good health and CMV-seronegative. The gene calls are TRBV2 and TRBJ1-3, with D unclear. The CDR3 here is CASSLASREDTIYF. Written as DNA, the CDR3 is TGTGCCAGCAGCCTCGCCTCAAGGGAGGACACCATATATTTT.